The subject of this entry is one T cell receptor beta chain. The germline V gene has CDR1 SGHVS and CDR2 FNYEAQ. Trimming left V 5 bases short and J 4 bases short, with 17 bases between. The CDR3 is made up of 15 amino acids. Random hexamers were used to reverse transcribe about 0.5 to 1 ug of RNA. Amplification of TCR beta CDR3 used immunoSEQ multiplex PCR across 54 Vbeta and 13 Jbeta. TCRdb reprocessed the immunoSEQ multiplex PCR reads via MiXCR and lists one record per CDR3 protein. This table has 150,000 to 180,000 distinct CDR3 sequences, about 94% appearing once. From blood CD8+ and CD4+ T cells, TCR beta sequences were generated. Purification of the CD8+ and CD4+ T cells relied on negative isolation, and TEMRA cells underwent FACS enrichment. This sample is part of a study of CD8 T cells in Susac syndrome.

The sequence was collected from a human donor with multiple sclerosis. The source material was CD8+ T cells from PBMCs. The chain has TRBV7-6 and TRBJ1-2; a possible D gene is TRBD1 (5 bases). Here the CDR3 reads CASSPLGEGLYGYTF. Here the CDR3 DNA reads TGTGCCAGCAGCCCCTTGGGGGAGGGACTCTATGGCTACACCTTC.